The T cell receptor (beta chain) under discussion was sequenced for a study of a mutant IDH1 vaccine in newly diagnosed glioma. For the study at large: The treated population exhibited a male proportion of around 62%, a female proportion of about 38%, and a mean age of 40.4 years.

This clone was found once. Its antigen is still unknown. Assay: immunoSEQ multiplex PCR; the TCRdb copy retains only in-frame clones and omits some. The sample holds approximately 61,000 clones, around 80% seen once. V was shortened by 5 bases and J by 10 bases, with 12 bases between the two germline ends. In germline, CDR1 is LNHDA, CDR2 SQIVND (reference sequence). The length of the CDR3 is 12 residues. Regarding time point: week 5, during vaccination. Each vaccine dose was 300 ug of mutant IDH1 20-mer peptide, with topical imiquimod. Tumors from donors were new WHO grade 3 or 4 IDH1-mutant astrocytomas with ATRX loss.

The TCR was taken from a woman aged 50 to 65 with glioma. The sequenced sample was PBMCs, obtained from a glioma patient whose treatment included an IDH1 peptide vaccine. The chain is built from TRBV19 and TRBJ2-1; maybe TRBD2 (6 bases). CDR3 residues: CASSSSGDEQFF. The CDR3 DNA reads as TGTGCCAGTAGTTCCTCGGGGGACGAGCAGTTCTTC.